This T cell receptor beta chain was identified in a study of T cells in Graves' hyperthyroidism and ophthalmopathy. General observations from the study: In the blood, most expanded thyroid clonotypes above 0.001 appeared as well.

The CDR3 consists of 14 residues. Deletions cut 3 bases from V and 4 bases from J, with 13 bases between. Germline V gives CDR1 SGHDN, CDR2 FVKESK. Amplification of TCR beta CDR3 regions used RNA as the template. Primed by the HTBI set, a first-round RT-PCR was run on the TCR CDR3. TCRdb reanalysed the multiplex PCR reads using MiXCR and keeps one entry per CDR3 protein. The sample lists 380,000 or so distinct CDR3 sequences; about 18% were seen once. On this clonotype itself: Its antigen is still unknown.

Input material: blood. The V call is TRBV14, the J call TRBJ2-7; TRBD1 might be the D (6 bases). The sequence came from a woman between 18 and 29 years old with Graves' hyperthyroidism. The CDR3 sequence is CASSQAGQRYEQYF. As DNA, the CDR3 is TGTGCCAGCAGCCAGGCCGGACAGAGATACGAGCAGTACTTC.